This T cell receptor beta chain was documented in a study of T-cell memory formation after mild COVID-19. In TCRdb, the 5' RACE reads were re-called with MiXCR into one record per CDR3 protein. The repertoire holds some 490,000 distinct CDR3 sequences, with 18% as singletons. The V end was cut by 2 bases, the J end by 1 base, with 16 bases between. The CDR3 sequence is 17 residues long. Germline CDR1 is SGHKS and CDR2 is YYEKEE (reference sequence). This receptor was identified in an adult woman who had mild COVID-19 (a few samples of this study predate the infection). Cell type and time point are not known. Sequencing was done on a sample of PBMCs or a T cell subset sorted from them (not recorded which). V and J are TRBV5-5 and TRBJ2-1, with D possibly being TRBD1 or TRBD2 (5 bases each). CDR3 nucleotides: TGTGCCAGCAGCTTAGTCTGGCTGGGGACGTCCTACAATGAGCAGTTCTTC. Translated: CASSLVWLGTSYNEQFF.